This T cell receptor (beta chain) was sequenced for a study of control samples from healthy donors and cancer patients. The CDR3 has 13 residues. V was pared by 3 bases and J by 6 bases, with 9 bases between. Measured with immunoSEQ multiplex PCR; TCRdb has only the in-frame clones, and not every one. The data show 150,000 to 180,000 clones, approximately 94% seen once. Sequencing input: blood. J is TRBJ1-5 and V is TRBV12-3 or TRBV12-4, with TRBD1 as a possible D gene (5 bases). This TCR came from a man aged 35-49 years in good health. CDR3 amino acids: CASSFPGPQPQHF. The DNA for the CDR3 is TGTGCCAGCAGTTTCCCAGGGCCTCAGCCCCAGCATTTT.